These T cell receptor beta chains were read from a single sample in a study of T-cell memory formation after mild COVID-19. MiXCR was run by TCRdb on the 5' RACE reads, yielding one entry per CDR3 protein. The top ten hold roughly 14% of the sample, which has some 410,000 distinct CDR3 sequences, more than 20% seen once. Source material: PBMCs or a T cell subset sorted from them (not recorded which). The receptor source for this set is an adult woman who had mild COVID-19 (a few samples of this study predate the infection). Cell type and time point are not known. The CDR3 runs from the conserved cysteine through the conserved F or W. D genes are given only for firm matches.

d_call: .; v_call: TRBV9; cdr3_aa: CASSVSGAGQPQHF
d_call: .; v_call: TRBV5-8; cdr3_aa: CASSFPGEGISPNEQYF
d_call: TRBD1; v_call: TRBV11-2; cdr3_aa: CASSLDATGVPGNTIYF
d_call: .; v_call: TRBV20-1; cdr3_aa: CSATFPVGDTEAFF
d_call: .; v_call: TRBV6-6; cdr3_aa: CASSKATDFGSKETQYF
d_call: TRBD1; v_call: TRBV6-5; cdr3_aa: CASSQVTTGDGTEAFF
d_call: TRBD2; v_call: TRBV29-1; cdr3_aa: CSVIPLRAGNKETQYF
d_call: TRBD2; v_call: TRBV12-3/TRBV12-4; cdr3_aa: CASSRFVAGVTDTQYF
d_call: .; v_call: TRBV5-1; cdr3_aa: CASSSMIGETQYF
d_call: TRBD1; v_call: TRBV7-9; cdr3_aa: CASSFLRSRTGAADTQYF
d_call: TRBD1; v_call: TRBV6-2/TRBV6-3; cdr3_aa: CASSRQGPNTEAFF
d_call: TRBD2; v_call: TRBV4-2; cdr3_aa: CASSQNSGANEQFF
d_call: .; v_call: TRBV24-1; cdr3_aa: CATSVGGANVLTF
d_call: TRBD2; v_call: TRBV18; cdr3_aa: CASSEYVSGRNEQFF
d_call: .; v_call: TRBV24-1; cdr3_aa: CATSSGANEQFF
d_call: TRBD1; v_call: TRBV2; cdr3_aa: CASVQGAFASTDTQYF
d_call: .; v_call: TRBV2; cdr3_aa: CASSESWSTDTQYF
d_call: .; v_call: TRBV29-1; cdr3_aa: CSVEAQRVTEAFF
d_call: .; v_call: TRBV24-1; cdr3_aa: CATSGRANQPQHF
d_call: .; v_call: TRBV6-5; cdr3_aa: CASSYSDNYGYTF
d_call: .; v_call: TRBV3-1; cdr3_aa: CASSQSVGGYTF
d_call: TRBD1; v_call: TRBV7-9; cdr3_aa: CASSRPGQGYGYTF
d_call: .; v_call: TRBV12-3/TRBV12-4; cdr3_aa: CASTIGASSDTQYF
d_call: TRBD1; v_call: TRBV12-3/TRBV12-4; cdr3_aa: CASSLQGALRNTEAFF
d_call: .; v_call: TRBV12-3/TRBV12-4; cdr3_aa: CASSLMRVGGEQYF
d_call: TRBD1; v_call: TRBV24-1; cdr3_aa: CATSDPQGTGGETQYF
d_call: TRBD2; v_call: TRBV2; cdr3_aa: CASTEGLAGAGEQYF
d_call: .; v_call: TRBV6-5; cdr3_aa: CASQKRLPPYNEQFF
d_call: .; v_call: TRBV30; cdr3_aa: CAWSHGIEAFF
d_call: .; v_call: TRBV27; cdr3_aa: CASSSTPLAQLLQETQYF
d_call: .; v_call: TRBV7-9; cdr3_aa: CASSSPEGRSYEQYF
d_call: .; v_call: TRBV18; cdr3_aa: CASSPRRAVPTEAFF
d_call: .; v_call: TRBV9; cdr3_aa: CASSGRGQTHTNTGELFF
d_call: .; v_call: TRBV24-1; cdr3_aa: CATSDLGDSTDTQYF
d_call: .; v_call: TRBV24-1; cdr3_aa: CATSARQTDTQYF
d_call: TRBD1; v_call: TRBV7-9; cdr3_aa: CASSSPGQGEETQYF
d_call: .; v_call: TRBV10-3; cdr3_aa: CAISAGTDNYGYTF
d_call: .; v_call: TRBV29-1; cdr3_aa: CSVVLVVVPGELFF
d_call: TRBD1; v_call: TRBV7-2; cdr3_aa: CASSTDRGRLGYTF
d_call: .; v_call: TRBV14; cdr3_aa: CASSQARAVGYGYTF
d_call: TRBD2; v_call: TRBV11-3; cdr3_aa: CASSSWTSGNNEQFF
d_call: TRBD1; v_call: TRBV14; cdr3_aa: CASSSQGSYWDTQYF